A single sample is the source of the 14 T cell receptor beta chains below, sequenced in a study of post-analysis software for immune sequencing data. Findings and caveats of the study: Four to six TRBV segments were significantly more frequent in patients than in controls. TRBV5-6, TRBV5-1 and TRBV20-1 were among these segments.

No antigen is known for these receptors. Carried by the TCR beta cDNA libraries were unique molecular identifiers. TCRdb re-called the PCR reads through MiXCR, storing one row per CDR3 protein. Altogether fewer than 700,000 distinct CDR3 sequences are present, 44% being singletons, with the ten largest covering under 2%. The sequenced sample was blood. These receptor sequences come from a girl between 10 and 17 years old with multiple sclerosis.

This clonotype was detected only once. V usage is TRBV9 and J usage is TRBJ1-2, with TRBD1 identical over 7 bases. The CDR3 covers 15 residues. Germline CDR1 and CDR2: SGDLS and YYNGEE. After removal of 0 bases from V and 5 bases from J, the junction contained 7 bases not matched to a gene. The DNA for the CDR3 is TGTGCCAGCAGCGTAGGCCCGACAGGGAAATATGGCTACACCTTC. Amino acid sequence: CASSVGPTGKYGYTF.

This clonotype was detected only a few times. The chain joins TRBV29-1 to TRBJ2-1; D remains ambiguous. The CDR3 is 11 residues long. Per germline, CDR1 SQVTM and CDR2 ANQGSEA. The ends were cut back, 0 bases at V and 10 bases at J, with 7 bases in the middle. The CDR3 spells CSVEDLGEQFF. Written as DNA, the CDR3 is TGCAGCGTTGAAGATCTTGGCGAGCAGTTCTTC.

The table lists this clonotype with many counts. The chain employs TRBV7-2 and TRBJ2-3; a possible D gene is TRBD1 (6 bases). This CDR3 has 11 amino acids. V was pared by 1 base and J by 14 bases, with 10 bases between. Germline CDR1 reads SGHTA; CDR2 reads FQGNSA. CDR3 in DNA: TGTGCCAGCAGCTTAGAGGGACAACGGTATTTT. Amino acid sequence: CASSLEGQRYF.

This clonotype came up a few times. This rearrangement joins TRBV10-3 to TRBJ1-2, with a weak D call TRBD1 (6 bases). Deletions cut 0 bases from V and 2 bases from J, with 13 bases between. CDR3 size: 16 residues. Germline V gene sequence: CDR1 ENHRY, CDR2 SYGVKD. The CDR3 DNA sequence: TGTGCCATCAGTGAGTCCCCAGGAGGGGGGAACTATGGCTACACCTTC. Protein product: CAISESPGGGNYGYTF.

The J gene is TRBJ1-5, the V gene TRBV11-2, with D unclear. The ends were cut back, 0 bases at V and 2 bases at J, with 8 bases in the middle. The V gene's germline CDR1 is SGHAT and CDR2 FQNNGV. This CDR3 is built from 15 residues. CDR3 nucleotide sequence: TGTGCCAGCAGCTTAGAACCCTCTGGCAATCAGCCCCAGCATTTT. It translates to CASSLEPSGNQPQHF.

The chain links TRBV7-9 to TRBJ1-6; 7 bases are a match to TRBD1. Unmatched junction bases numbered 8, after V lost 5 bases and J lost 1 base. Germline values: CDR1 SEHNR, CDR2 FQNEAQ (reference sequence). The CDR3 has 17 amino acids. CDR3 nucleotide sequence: TGTGCCAGCAGCAGGTCGACAGGGCGGTCCTATAATTCACCCCTCCACTTT. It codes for CASSRSTGRSYNSPLHF.

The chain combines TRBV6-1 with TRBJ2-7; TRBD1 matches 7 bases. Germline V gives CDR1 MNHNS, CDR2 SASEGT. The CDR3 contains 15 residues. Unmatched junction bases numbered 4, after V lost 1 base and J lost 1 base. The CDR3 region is CASSEGWTGSYEQYF. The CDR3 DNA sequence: TGTGCCAGCAGTGAAGGGTGGACAGGATCCTACGAGCAGTACTTC.

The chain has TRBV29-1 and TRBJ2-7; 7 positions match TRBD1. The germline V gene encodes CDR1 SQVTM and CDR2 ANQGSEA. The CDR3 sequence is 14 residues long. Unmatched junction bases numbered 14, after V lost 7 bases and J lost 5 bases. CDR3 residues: CSASSGTDLNEQYF. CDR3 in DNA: TGCAGCGCAAGCTCCGGGACAGACCTAAACGAGCAGTACTTC.

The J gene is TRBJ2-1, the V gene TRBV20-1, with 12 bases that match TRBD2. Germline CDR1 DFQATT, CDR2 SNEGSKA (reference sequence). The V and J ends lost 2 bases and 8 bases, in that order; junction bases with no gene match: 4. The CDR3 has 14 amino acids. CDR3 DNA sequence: TGCAGTGCTAGATCCTGGACTAGCGGGGATGAGCAGTTCTTC. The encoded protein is CSARSWTSGDEQFF.

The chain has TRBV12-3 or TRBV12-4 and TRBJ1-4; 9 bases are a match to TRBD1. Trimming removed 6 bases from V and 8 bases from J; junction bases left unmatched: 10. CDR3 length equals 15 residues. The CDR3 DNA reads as TGTGCCAGCAGCCCCACAGGGGGCGGAGGGGAAAAACTGTTTTTT. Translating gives CASSPTGGGGEKLFF.

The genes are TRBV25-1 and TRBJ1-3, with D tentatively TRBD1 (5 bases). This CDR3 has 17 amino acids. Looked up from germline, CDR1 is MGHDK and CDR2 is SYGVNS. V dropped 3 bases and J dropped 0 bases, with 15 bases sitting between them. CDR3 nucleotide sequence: TGTGCCAGCAGTGATATCCTAGGGGCGAGCTCTGGAAACACCATATATTTT. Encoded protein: CASSDILGASSGNTIYF.

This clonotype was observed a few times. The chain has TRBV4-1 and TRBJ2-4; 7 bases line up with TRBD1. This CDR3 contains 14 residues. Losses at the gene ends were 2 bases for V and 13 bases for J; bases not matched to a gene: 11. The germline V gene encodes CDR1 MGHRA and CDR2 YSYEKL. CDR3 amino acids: CASSQWTGQWEQYF. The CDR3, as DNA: TGCGCCAGCAGCCAATGGACAGGCCAGTGGGAGCAGTACTTC.

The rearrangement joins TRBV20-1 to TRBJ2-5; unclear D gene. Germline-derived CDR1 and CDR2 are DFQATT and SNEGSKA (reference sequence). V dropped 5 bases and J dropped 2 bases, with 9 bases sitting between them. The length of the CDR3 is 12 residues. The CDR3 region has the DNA TGCAGTGCTTACCGCCCTCAAGAGACCCAGTACTTC. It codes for CSAYRPQETQYF.

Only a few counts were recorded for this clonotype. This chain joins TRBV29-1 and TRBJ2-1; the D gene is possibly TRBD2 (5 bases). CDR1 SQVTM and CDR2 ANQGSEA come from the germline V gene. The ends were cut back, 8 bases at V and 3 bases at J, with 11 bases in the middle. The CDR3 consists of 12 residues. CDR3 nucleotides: TGCAGCCTCTACCGGGGCTACAATGAGCAGTTCTTC. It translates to CSLYRGYNEQFF.